This entry features one T cell receptor beta chain sequence. The antigen is undetermined. TCRdb independently ran MiXCR on the 5' RACE reads; one entry per CDR3 protein. The sample holds 450,000 or so distinct CDR3 sequences, 25% to 30% seen once. The germline gives CDR1 ENHRY, CDR2 SYGVKD. Trimming took 3 bases from V and 4 from J; bases not matched to a gene: 13. The CDR3 length is 17 residues. These data come from a study of CD8 T cells in ankylosing spondylitis. Whole-study results and caveats: A TCR beta motif made of about 8 highly homologous variants seemed typical of ankylosing spondylitis blood. Disease-linked clones reportedly concentrated significantly in matched ankylosing spondylitis synovial fluid.

The V call is TRBV10-3, the J call TRBJ2-7, with 9 bases identical to TRBD1. The sequence was obtained from a male donor with ankylosing spondylitis. The sequenced sample was blood, either unsorted or a sorted T cell fraction (not recorded which). CDR3 sequence (DNA): TGTGCCATCAGTGATGGTAAATTAGGGGACAGGGTGTACGAGCAGTACTTC. The encoded protein is CAISDGKLGDRVYEQYF.